This entry is about one T cell receptor beta chain. This entry comes from a study of cytotoxic CD8 clonotypes in ibrutinib-treated CLL. Libraries were prepared by immunoSEQ multiplex PCR; TCRdb keeps only in-frame clonotypes and omits some of them. The table shows about 120,000 clones, with 58% occurring only once. The CDR3 consists of 14 residues. Germline loops: CDR1 SNHLY, CDR2 FYNNEI. Trimming shortened V by 6 bases and J by 3 bases, and 12 bases separated the two germline ends. V is TRBV2 and J is TRBJ1-5; possibly TRBD1 for D (6 bases). The receptor was isolated from a human donor with chronic lymphocytic leukemia. The sample in question was PBMCs, obtained after 24 months of ibrutinib treatment. The CDR3 sequence is CASRHRDNNQPQHF. The CDR3 DNA is TGTGCCAGCAGACACAGGGATAACAATCAGCCCCAGCATTTT.